The 7 T cell receptor beta chains presented below share a single source sample, sequenced in a study of T cells in women clearing cervical HPV infection. Produced via immunoSEQ multiplex PCR; TCRdb's table is partial and in-frame only. The table counts over 20,000 clones; around 4% lies in the top ten. The source material was blood buffy coat. The source of these receptors is a woman between 18 and 70 years old with a cervical HPV16 infection that either progressed to CIN3+ or cleared (not recorded which).

On this clone itself: The DNA ends 3 residues before the CDR3 does, and the rest of the CDR3 is filled in from the germline J gene. The V and J genes are TRBV20-1 and TRBJ1-4; no clear D. The V gene lost 5 bases and the J gene lost 0 bases, with 16 bases spanning the gap. Germline V CDR1 and CDR2: DFQATT, SNEGSKA (reference sequence). The CDR3 covers 16 residues. The CDR3 loop reads CSAPQEVLATNEKLFF. The sequenced CDR3 bases are TGCAGTGCTCCGCAAGAGGTGCTCGCAACTAATGAAAAA.

To note about this clone: The CDR3 end is not reached by the read, which stops 3 residues before it; the germline J gene fills it in. The V gene is TRBV19, the J gene TRBJ2-7; D is perhaps TRBD2 (7 bases). Trimming took 1 base from V and 2 from J, leaving 15 bases between them. The CDR3 has 16 residues. CDR1 is LNHDA and CDR2 is SQIVND in the germline V gene (reference sequence). The CDR3: CASSIGRGPPAYEQYF. The CDR3 DNA, read in part, is TGTGCCAGTAGTATAGGGCGGGGGCCACCCGCCTACGAG.

To note about this clone: The observed sequence ends 3 residues before the CDR3 terminus, with the missing tail filled in from the germline J gene. This chain links TRBV7-9 with TRBJ2-7, with 7 bases identical to TRBD2. Germline CDR1 and CDR2: SEHNR and FQNEAQ (reference sequence). The CDR3 has 13 amino acids. Unmatched junction bases numbered 4, after V lost 5 bases and J lost 3 bases. The sequenced part of the CDR3 DNA is TGTGCCAGCAGCCAAGCGGGGAACTACGAG. This codes for CASSQAGNYE. The entire CDR3 reads CASSQAGNYEQYF.

As regards this clone: The DNA ends 3 residues before the CDR3 does, and the rest of the CDR3 is filled in from the germline J gene. The rearrangement links TRBV5-1 to TRBJ1-4; D gene ambiguous. The germline V gene has CDR1 SGHRS and CDR2 YFSETQ. The CDR3 consists of 14 residues. The germline V and J ends were trimmed by 0 bases and 1 base, with 4 bases remaining between them. CDR3 DNA, as far as it was read: TGCGCCAGCAGCTTGGACAGAACTAATGAAAAA. This sequence encodes CASSLDRTNEK. The complete CDR3 sequence is CASSLDRTNEKLFF. The full variable domain, completed using reference TRBV5-1 and TRBJ1-4, is KAGVTQTPRYLIKTRGQQVTLSCSPISGHRSVSWYQQTPGQGLQFLFEYFSETQRNKGNFPGRFSGRQFSNSRSEMNVSTLELGDSALYLCASSLDRTNEKLFFGSGTQLSVL.

As to this clone: The CDR3 end is not reached by the read, which stops 3 residues before it; the germline J gene fills it in. V usage is TRBV7-3 and J usage is TRBJ2-5; the match to TRBD2 covers 7 bases. CDR3 length: 15 residues. Germline lookup yields CDR1 SGHTA and CDR2 FQGTGA. With V trimmed by 3 bases and J by 5 bases, 9 bases remained unmatched. The sequenced CDR3 bases are TGTGCCAGCAGCTTGGGGGGGGGAACAATTGAGACC. It codes for CASSLGGGTIET. The whole CDR3 reads CASSLGGGTIETQYF.

Notes on this clone: The read stops 3 residues short of the end of the CDR3; the missing end is completed from the germline J gene. This chain links TRBV20-1 with TRBJ2-3, with 12 bases that match TRBD2. The ends lost 5 bases at V and 6 bases at J; junction bases unmatched: 3. The CDR3 totals 13 residues. CDR1 is DFQATT, CDR2 SNEGSKA, per germline (reference sequence). The DNA read from the CDR3 is TGCAGTGCTGGACTAGCGGGGTTGGATACG. As protein: CSAGLAGLDT. The complete CDR3 reads CSAGLAGLDTQYF.

Notes on this clone: The read ends 3 residues before the CDR3 terminus; that terminus is restored from the germline J gene. This sequence joins TRBV29-1 and TRBJ1-2, with D tentatively TRBD1 (5 bases). Germline V gene sequence: CDR1 SQVTM, CDR2 ANQGSEA. The germline V and J ends were trimmed by 4 bases and 5 bases, with 11 bases remaining between them. The CDR3 contains 12 residues. The CDR3 DNA, read in part, is TGCAGCGTTGGCGACAGTTATTATGGC. Protein: CSVGDSYYG. The entire CDR3 protein reads CSVGDSYYGYTF.